This T cell receptor beta chain was recovered during a study of CD4+ T cells in melanoma. The junction had 11 bases not matched to a gene; V was cut back by 5 bases and J by 8 bases. The CDR3 has 14 amino acids. Germline V gene lookup returns CDR1 LNHDA and CDR2 SQIVND (reference sequence). Regarding the study as a whole: Diverse differentiation states were reported for melanoma neoantigen-specific CD4+ T cells. A reported correlation linked neoantigen-specific CD4+ T cells to CD8+, macrophage and B cell function.

TCRdb's table, derived via immunoSEQ multiplex PCR, lists solely in-frame clones and lacks some. The sample holds some 15,000 clones, roughly 60% seen once. Note on this clone: Its specificity is unknown.

This chain joins TRBV19 and TRBJ2-7, with TRBD2 matching 8 bases. The sample taken for sequencing was cells from a culture (not recorded whether cultured in vitro). The clonotype comes from a human donor with melanoma. The CDR3 bases are TGTGCCAGTAGTCCCAGCGGGGGAACCCTCAAGCAGTACTTC. Protein: CASSPSGGTLKQYF.